A single sample is the source of the 25 T cell receptor beta chains below, sequenced in a study of blood T cell repertoires in COVID-19. Assay: immunoSEQ multiplex PCR; the TCRdb copy retains only in-frame clones and omits some. Of 85,000 to 95,000 clones listed, approximately 87% were seen once; the top ten hold roughly 6.8%. The sample comprised peripheral blood. The receptors stem from a human donor with acute or convalescent COVID-19. The donor label of this sample is uncertain.

The J gene is TRBJ2-7, the V gene TRBV2; maybe TRBD1 (5 bases). The V end was cut by 7 bases, the J end by 1 base, with 8 bases between. The germline CDR1 and CDR2 sequences are SNHLY and FYNNEI. The CDR3 is 12 residues long. CDR3 coding DNA: TGTGCCAGCACCACAGGATCCTACGAGCAGTACTTC. Translation: CASTTGSYEQYF.

This chain uses TRBV7-2 with TRBJ2-7; TRBD2 agrees at 7 bases. V was pared by 4 bases and J by 5 bases, with 14 bases of the junction left unmatched. The CDR3 has 16 residues. The germline V gene encodes CDR1 SGHTA and CDR2 FQGNSA. In nucleotides, the CDR3 is TGTGCCAGCAGCTCGACGGGTGCGGGGGTAAGGAACGAGCAGTACTTC. Translating gives CASSSTGAGVRNEQYF. Full variable domain (rest looked up from reference TRBV7-2 and TRBJ2-7): GAGVSQSPSNKVTEKGKDVELRCDPISGHTALYWYRQSLGQGLEFLIYFQGNSAPDKSGLPSDRFSAERTGGSVSTLTIQRTQQEDSAVYLCASSSTGAGVRNEQYFGPGTRLTVT.

The V and J genes are TRBV29-1 and TRBJ2-1; D unresolved. Germline V gene sequence: CDR1 SQVTM, CDR2 ANQGSEA. Deletions cut 4 bases from V and 5 bases from J, with 6 bases between. This CDR3 region has 11 residues. The CDR3 loop is CSVVRDNEQFF. The CDR3 DNA reads as TGCAGCGTTGTTCGTGACAATGAGCAGTTCTTC.

This rearrangement joins TRBV4-1 to TRBJ2-7; 11 nucleotides match TRBD2. The CDR3 consists of 15 residues. From germline, CDR1 is MGHRA and CDR2 YSYEKL. V lost 4 bases, J lost 0 bases, and 2 bases stayed unmatched. The CDR3 region has the DNA TGCGCCAGCAGCCCTAGCGGGGGGAGCTCCTACGAGCAGTACTTC. Translated: CASSPSGGSSYEQYF.

The chain employs TRBV9 and TRBJ2-5; 16 nucleotides match TRBD2. Germline CDR1 is SGDLS and CDR2 is YYNGEE. This CDR3 comprises 17 residues. The V and J ends lost 2 bases and 5 bases, in that order; junction bases with no gene match: 6. The CDR3 bases are TGTGCCAGCAGCGTGGGGACTAGCGGGGGGGGCGCGGAGACCCAGTACTTC. Translation: CASSVGTSGGGAETQYF. Supplemented by reference TRBV9 and TRBJ2-5, the full variable domain reads DSGVTQTPKHLITATGQRVTLRCSPRSGDLSVYWYQQSLDQGLQFLIQYYNGEERAKGNILERFSAQQFPDLHSELNLSSLELGDSALYFCASSVGTSGGGAETQYFGPGTRLLVL.

The chain has TRBV5-6 and TRBJ2-1; possibly TRBD2 for D (5 bases). Germline values: CDR1 SGHDT, CDR2 YYEEEE. Trimming took 3 bases from V and 10 from J, leaving 17 bases between them. The CDR3 sequence is 14 residues long. The CDR3 DNA reads as TGTGCCAGCAGCTCTCAACCCCGGGGATTAGAGCAGTTCTTC. Translating gives CASSSQPRGLEQFF. Looking up the rest from reference TRBV5-6 and TRBJ2-1 gives the full variable domain: DAGVTQSPTHLIKTRGQQVTLRCSPKSGHDTVSWYQQALGQGPQFIFQYYEEEERQRGNFPDRFSGHQFPNYSSELNVNALLLGDSALYLCASSSQPRGLEQFFGPGTRLTVL.

The chain is built from TRBV5-1 and TRBJ2-2; D remains unclear. Trimming cost V 4 bases and J 1 base, with 5 bases left between them. This CDR3 has 13 amino acids. CDR1 and CDR2 (germline): SGHRS, YFSETQ. CDR3 coding DNA: TGCGCCAGCAGCCCCGGGAACACCGGGGAGCTGTTTTTT. It translates to CASSPGNTGELFF.

This rearrangement joins TRBV6-5 to TRBJ2-7, with TRBD1 identical over 7 bases. Germline CDR1 and CDR2: MNHEY and SVGAGI. J gave up 2 bases and V 2 bases, and 6 bases lay outside the gene matches. The CDR3 is 15 amino acids. CDR3 nucleotides: TGTGCCAGCAGTTACACAGGGGCGACGACCTACGAGCAGTACTTC. Its protein is CASSYTGATTYEQYF.

The rearrangement uses TRBV11-2 and TRBJ2-3, with D possibly being TRBD2 (6 bases). Deletions cut 1 base from V and 4 bases from J, with 15 bases between. This CDR3 comprises 16 residues. CDR1 SGHAT and CDR2 FQNNGV come from the germline V gene. The CDR3 is CASSLGGVRSPDTQYF. CDR3 sequence (DNA): TGTGCCAGCAGCTTAGGGGGGGTCAGGTCCCCAGATACGCAGTATTTT.

The gene calls are TRBV11-3 and TRBJ2-3; weak D call: TRBD1 (5 bases). Germline V gene sequence: CDR1 SGHNT, CDR2 YENEEA. The CDR3 is made up of 15 amino acids. The ends were cut back, 0 bases at V and 0 bases at J, with 7 bases in the middle. The CDR3 DNA follows: TGTGCCAGCAGCTTAGAGGGGCGAAGCACAGATACGCAGTATTTT. Protein: CASSLEGRSTDTQYF.

In its sample, this clone was seen once. The CDR3 sequence: CASSLGGGPGYEQYF. For the CDR3, the DNA is TGTGCCAGCAGTTTAGGCGGGGGGCCTGGCTACGAGCAGTACTTC. The chain employs TRBV28 and TRBJ2-7, with TRBD2 matching over 8 bases. J lost 3 bases, V lost 2 bases, and 6 bases had no gene match. The CDR3 extends over 15 amino acids. Germline-derived CDR1 and CDR2 are MDHEN and SYDVKM.

The chain couples TRBV30 to TRBJ2-7, with D possibly TRBD2 on 7 matching bases. CDR1 and CDR2 (germline): GTSNPN, SVGIG (reference sequence). The CDR3 consists of 15 residues. Trimming pared 1 base from V and 4 bases from J, leaving 17 bases between. The CDR3 here is CAWSGRLGGQYEQYF. CDR3 nucleotides: TGTGCCTGGAGTGGTAGACTGGGGGGGCAATACGAGCAGTACTTC.

This sequence joins TRBV6-5 and TRBJ1-5; TRBD1 aligns across 7 bases. The CDR3 runs to 13 residues. With V trimmed by 6 bases and J by 4 bases, 3 bases remained unmatched. Germline CDR1 reads MNHEY; CDR2 reads SVGAGI. CDR3 protein: CASRWDSNQPQHF. The CDR3 bases are TGTGCCAGCAGATGGGACAGTAATCAGCCCCAGCATTTT.

The chain joins TRBV5-6 to TRBJ1-2; 7 positions agree with TRBD1. This CDR3 region has 14 residues. Trimming at V came to 1 base and at J to 2 bases, leaving 2 bases not matched to a gene. Germline CDR1 reads SGHDT; CDR2 reads YYEEEE. In nucleotides, the CDR3 is TGTGCCAGCAGCTTGTGGGACAGAAACTATGGCTACACCTTC. Its protein product is CASSLWDRNYGYTF. The whole variable domain, remainder taken from reference TRBV5-6 and TRBJ1-2, is DAGVTQSPTHLIKTRGQQVTLRCSPKSGHDTVSWYQQALGQGPQFIFQYYEEEERQRGNFPDRFSGHQFPNYSSELNVNALLLGDSALYLCASSLWDRNYGYTFGSGTRLTVV.

The count of this clone is one. The chain combines TRBV7-3 with TRBJ1-2, with 8 nucleotides matching TRBD1. This CDR3 contains 14 residues. The trim removed 5 bases at V and 6 bases at J, leaving 8 bases unmatched. Germline V CDR1 and CDR2: SGHTA, FQGTGA. The CDR3 bases are TGTGCCAGCAGCGTAGCAGGGGGCTCCCATGGCTACACCTTC. It is translated as CASSVAGGSHGYTF.

V gene TRBV19 combines with J gene TRBJ1-4; 7 bases fit TRBD1. CDR3 length: 14 amino acids. Losses at the gene ends were 4 bases for V and 2 bases for J; bases not matched to a gene: 1. The germline V gene has CDR1 LNHDA and CDR2 SQIVND (reference sequence). The CDR3 spells CASSKTGTNEKLFF. The CDR3 DNA reads TGTGCCAGTAGTAAGACAGGGACTAATGAAAAACTGTTTTTT.

The DNA for the CDR3 is TGTGCCAGCAGCGCGGGACAGGGCACCTACGAGCAGTACTTC. Translated, it gives CASSAGQGTYEQYF. The genes are TRBV5-8 and TRBJ2-7, with TRBD1 matching 9 bases. The ends lost 4 bases at V and 2 bases at J; junction bases unmatched: 4. Per the germline V gene, CDR1 is SGHTS and CDR2 is YDEGEE. This CDR3 comprises 14 residues. Combining the CDR3 with reference TRBV5-8 and TRBJ2-7 gives the whole variable domain EAGVTQSPTHLIKTRGQQATLRCSPISGHTSVYWYQQALGLGLQFLLWYDEGEERNRGNFPPRFSGRQFPNYSSELNVNALELEDSALYLCASSAGQGTYEQYFGPGTRLTVT.

V is TRBV5-1 and J is TRBJ2-3, with TRBD2 matching over 14 bases. The CDR3 loop spans 18 amino acids. J lost 0 bases, V lost 4 bases, and 7 bases had no gene match. Germline V gene data show CDR1 as SGHRS and CDR2 as YFSETQ. The DNA for the CDR3 is TGCGCCAGCAGCGGGCCAGGGACTAGCGGGGGTAGCACAGATACGCAGTATTTT. Amino acids: CASSGPGTSGGSTDTQYF.

V gene TRBV30 combines with J gene TRBJ2-2, with 8 bases that match TRBD1. Germline V gene sequence: CDR1 GTSNPN, CDR2 SVGIG (reference sequence). With V trimmed by 2 bases and J by 5 bases, 1 base remained unmatched. The CDR3 sequence is 13 residues long. CDR3 sequence: CAWSRQGTGELFF. The CDR3 region has the DNA TGTGCCTGGAGTCGACAGGGGACCGGGGAGCTGTTTTTT.

The V and J genes are TRBV5-1 and TRBJ1-2; 9 nucleotides align to TRBD1. V lost 0 bases and J lost 2; bases outside the gene matches: 2. Per germline, CDR1 SGHRS and CDR2 YFSETQ. The CDR3 has 15 residues. The CDR3 region has the DNA TGCGCCAGCAGCTTGGAGGGACAGGGAAACTATGGCTACACCTTC. Amino acid sequence: CASSLEGQGNYGYTF.

The rearrangement links TRBV7-2 to TRBJ2-4, with TRBD1 as a possible D gene (5 bases). The V gene lost 5 bases and the J gene lost 0 bases, with 8 bases spanning the gap. This CDR3 spans 14 amino acids. Germline loops: CDR1 SGHTA, CDR2 FQGNSA. The CDR3 nucleotides are TGTGCCAGCAGCCCCGACAGAGCCAAAAACATTCAGTACTTC. Its translation is CASSPDRAKNIQYF.

The chain has TRBV7-6 and TRBJ2-1; 8 nucleotides match TRBD2. V was pared by 4 bases and J by 2 bases, with 7 bases of the junction left unmatched. CDR3 length: 16 residues. Germline V gene sequence: CDR1 SGHVS, CDR2 FNYEAQ. The CDR3 bases are TGTGCCAGCAGCTCCTTAGCGGGATCAACCTACAATGAGCAGTTCTTC. Translated: CASSSLAGSTYNEQFF.

The V call is TRBV6-6, the J call TRBJ1-4, with D perhaps matching TRBD1 (5 bases). The germline V gene has CDR1 MNHNY and CDR2 SVGAGI (reference sequence). V was clipped by 10 bases and J by 3 bases, with 12 bases between them. CDR3 length: 13 amino acids. The chain's CDR3 is CATTGHPNEKLFF. The CDR3 DNA reads TGTGCCACGACTGGACATCCTAATGAAAAACTGTTTTTT.

The chain is built from TRBV6-5 and TRBJ2-3; the match to TRBD1 covers 10 bases. V gave up 5 bases and J gave up 4 bases; unmatched junction bases: 6. Germline loops: CDR1 MNHEY, CDR2 SVGAGI. The CDR3 is 15 amino acids. CDR3 nucleotide sequence: TGTGCCAGCAGTCCTCAGGACAGGGGGGCAGATACGCAGTATTTT. It yields the protein CASSPQDRGADTQYF.

V usage is TRBV9 and J usage is TRBJ2-7; D is unclear. CDR1 and CDR2 from the germline V gene are SGDLS and YYNGEE. The CDR3 spans 14 residues. Trimming took 0 bases from V and 2 from J, leaving 9 bases between them. The CDR3 DNA reads as TGTGCCAGCAGCGTAGTGGCAGAGGCCTACGAGCAGTACTTC. Its protein is CASSVVAEAYEQYF.